This T cell receptor (beta chain) was captured in a study of blood T cell repertoires in COVID-19. Study-level background: The United States, Italy and Spain supplied acute and convalescent COVID-19 samples. T cells, B-cell-depleted T cells, or PBMCs provided the cDNA or gDNA that served as material.

In the original processing: Scientists estimated how many nucleated cells there were by amplifying reference gene primers. Assay: immunoSEQ multiplex PCR; the TCRdb copy retains only in-frame clones and omits some. The DNA was the basis for D and trimming; V, J and clone size are from that table. The sample gives over 140,000 clones, over 60% of which show up once; roughly 10% is in the top ten. The J segment lost 5 bases and the V segment lost 5 bases, leaving 0 bases of the junction unmatched. This CDR3 has 13 amino acids. The germline V gene encodes CDR1 LNHDA and CDR2 SQIVND (reference sequence).

The rearrangement joins TRBV19 to TRBJ1-5; 10 nucleotides match TRBD1. The source material was peripheral blood. This TCR derives from a woman aged 50 to 60 with active or convalescent COVID-19. CDR3 sequence reads: CASSGTGDQPQHF. CDR3 DNA: TGTGCCAGTAGTGGGACAGGGGATCAGCCCCAGCATTTT.